Each of the 22 T cell receptor beta chains below was sequenced from the same sample in a study of Graves' ophthalmopathy and Graves' hyperthyroidism. From RNA, the CDR3 regions of TCR beta chains were amplified and sequenced. Investigators did first-round RT-PCR with HTBI primers, then second-round multiplex PCR. TCRdb processed the multiplex PCR reads anew with MiXCR; each CDR3 protein has one entry. The sample carries about 640,000 distinct CDR3 sequences, about 38% recorded once. Material for sequencing was peripheral blood. Every receptor here comes from an adult man with Graves' ophthalmopathy.

Only a few counts were recorded for this clonotype. The chain uses TRBV29-1 and TRBJ2-3; the D is unclear. The CDR3 has 15 residues. Trimming cost V 5 bases and J 4 bases, with 19 bases left between them. CDR1 is SQVTM, CDR2 ANQGSEA, per germline. This CDR3 reads CSVRLKRAASDTQYF. In nucleotides, the CDR3 is TGCAGCGTTCGCCTTAAACGCGCCGCTTCAGATACGCAGTATTTT.

V gene TRBV5-6 combines with J gene TRBJ1-5; 7 bases agree with TRBD1. This CDR3 spans 17 amino acids. Germline V gives CDR1 SGHDT, CDR2 YYEEEE. V lost 0 bases and J lost 2; bases outside the gene matches: 8. The CDR3 DNA follows: TGTGCCAGCAGCTTGGGACAGGGTAAGGTCGGCAATCAGCCCCAGCATTTT. It codes for CASSLGQGKVGNQPQHF. The complete variable domain, with remaining parts taken from reference TRBV5-6 and TRBJ1-5, reads DAGVTQSPTHLIKTRGQQVTLRCSPKSGHDTVSWYQQALGQGPQFIFQYYEEEERQRGNFPDRFSGHQFPNYSSELNVNALLLGDSALYLCASSLGQGKVGNQPQHFGDGTRLSIL.

In its sample, this clonotype was seen many times. Here the CDR3 DNA reads TGTGCCAGCAGTGCCCCGACGGAGGACCAAGAGACCCAGTACTTC. Its protein is CASSAPTEDQETQYF. V gene TRBV25-1 combines with J gene TRBJ2-5; tentatively, D is TRBD2 (5 bases). The CDR3 loop spans 15 amino acids. Germline values: CDR1 MGHDK, CDR2 SYGVNS. V shed 4 bases and J shed 0 bases, with 12 bases lying between them.

This clonotype turned up a few times. The J gene is TRBJ1-2, the V gene TRBV6-6; no definite D call. V was pared by 5 bases and J by 5 bases, with 15 bases between. The CDR3 length is 14 residues. CDR1 is MNHNY and CDR2 is SVGAGI in the germline V gene (reference sequence). The CDR3 loop reads CASSTDSSRYGYTF. The CDR3 coding sequence is TGTGCCAGCAGTACGGACTCAAGTCGTTATGGCTACACCTTC.

The chain links TRBV19 to TRBJ2-6; 7 nucleotides align to TRBD1. The CDR3 runs to 16 residues. The J segment lost 1 base and the V segment lost 5 bases, leaving 5 bases of the junction unmatched. The germline V gene has CDR1 LNHDA and CDR2 SQIVND (reference sequence). CDR3 protein: CASSVGTASGANVLTF. CDR3 DNA sequence: TGTGCCAGTAGTGTCGGGACAGCTTCTGGGGCCAACGTCCTGACTTTC.

V usage is TRBV7-9 and J usage is TRBJ1-6; 7 bases are a match to TRBD1. Germline CDR1 SEHNR, CDR2 FQNEAQ (reference sequence). V lost 1 base to trimming and J lost 9 bases; unmatched junction nucleotides: 6. The CDR3 has 15 residues. The CDR3 loop is CASSLGTGQFSPLHF. As DNA, the CDR3 is TGTGCCAGCAGCTTAGGGACAGGCCAATTTTCACCCCTCCACTTT.

This clonotype was counted at least ten times. The chain carries TRBV20-1 and TRBJ2-5, with no clear D. The germline V gene has CDR1 DFQATT and CDR2 SNEGSKA (reference sequence). This CDR3 spans 13 amino acids. Trimming left V 3 bases short and J 2 bases short, with 10 bases between. CDR3 sequence: CSASPSSQETQYF. Here the CDR3 DNA reads TGCAGTGCTAGTCCTAGTTCACAAGAGACCCAGTACTTC.

This sequence joins TRBV7-2 and TRBJ2-3, with a weak D call TRBD2 (7 bases). The CDR3 is 13 amino acids. Germline V CDR1 and CDR2: SGHTA, FQGNSA. Trimming cost V 3 bases and J 10 bases, with 14 bases left between them. CDR3: CASSFGGAAPQYF. CDR3 sequence (DNA): TGTGCCAGCAGCTTTGGGGGGGCAGCACCGCAGTATTTT.

This clonotype was seen only a few times. The chain has TRBV5-5 and TRBJ2-2, with a tentative D call TRBD2 (5 bases). This CDR3 comprises 15 residues. Germline assignment: CDR1 SGHKS and CDR2 YYEKEE (reference sequence). V was clipped by 2 bases and J by 9 bases, with 17 bases between them. The DNA of the CDR3 is TGTGCCAGCAGCTTAGGGCTAGCAGTTCCCCGGGAGCTGTTTTTT. Its translation is CASSLGLAVPRELFF.

The chain recombines TRBV5-4 with TRBJ2-5, with 15 bases fitting TRBD2. The ends lost 3 bases at V and 1 base at J; junction bases unmatched: 4. This CDR3 is 17 amino acids long. Germline CDR1 is SGHNT and CDR2 is YYREEE (reference sequence). As DNA, the CDR3 is TGTGCCAGCAGCTGGGGGACTAGCGGGAGGCTCCAAGAGACCCAGTACTTC. Encoded protein: CASSWGTSGRLQETQYF.

The genes are TRBV6-5 and TRBJ2-7; tentative D call: TRBD2 (5 bases). CDR3 length: 15 residues. V dropped 0 bases and J dropped 3 bases, with 12 bases sitting between them. Germline-derived CDR1 and CDR2 are MNHEY and SVGAGI. This chain's CDR3 is CASSYSYEGNYEQYF. The CDR3 DNA is TGTGCCAGCAGTTACTCGTATGAGGGAAACTACGAGCAGTACTTC.

This clonotype has more than one count but fewer than ten. The chain joins TRBV7-3 to TRBJ1-5, with D possibly matching TRBD1 (5 bases). The CDR3 length is 13 residues. Germline assignment: CDR1 SGHTA and CDR2 FQGTGA. Trimming took off 6 bases at V and 11 bases at J, with 17 bases between the two ends. The CDR3 DNA reads TGTGCCAGCAGTCGGCACGGGGCAGAGACCCAGCATTTT. Its protein product is CASSRHGAETQHF.

About this clonotype itself: Lacking the conserved final phenylalanine or tryptophan, this CDR3 likely reflects a read error. The genes are TRBV12-3 or TRBV12-4 and TRBJ2-5; D call uncertain. The CDR3 sequence is 11 residues long. V lost 3 bases and J lost 3, with 2 bases in between. In nucleotides, the CDR3 is TGTGCCAGCAGTTTGAAAGAGACCCAGTACCTC. It codes for CASSLKETQYL.

The J gene is TRBJ1-1, the V gene TRBV25-1; D not resolved. The CDR3 sequence is 15 residues long. Germline CDR1 MGHDK, CDR2 SYGVNS. The V gene lost 8 bases and the J gene lost 1 base, with 17 bases spanning the gap. The CDR3 DNA is TGTGCCAGCTTGGAGGGCTCCTTCCAGAACACTGAAGCTTTCTTT. Its translation: CASLEGSFQNTEAFF.

This clonotype was recorded many times. V usage is TRBV5-1 and J usage is TRBJ1-1; TRBD1 agrees at 8 bases. V shed 4 bases, J shed 0 bases, and the junction held 5 bases outside the gene matches. The CDR3 runs 15 residues. Germline-derived CDR1 and CDR2 are SGHRS and YFSETQ. This CDR3 is CASSARQGLNTEAFF. CDR3 DNA: TGCGCCAGCAGCGCCAGACAGGGGCTGAACACTGAAGCTTTCTTT.

This clonotype has a count of ten or more. The chain employs TRBV9 and TRBJ1-5, with 8 nucleotides matching TRBD1. J lost 6 bases, V lost 5 bases, and 7 bases had no gene match. CDR1 SGDLS and CDR2 YYNGEE come from the germline V gene. The CDR3 has 14 residues. CDR3 protein: CASSETGGAQPQHF. CDR3 coding DNA: TGTGCCAGCAGTGAAACAGGGGGGGCTCAGCCCCAGCATTTT.

The rearrangement uses TRBV4-3 and TRBJ1-1; tentative D call: TRBD1 (6 bases). CDR3 length: 15 amino acids. Per the germline V gene, CDR1 is LGHNA and CDR2 is YSLEER. Trimming pared 0 bases from V and 3 bases from J, leaving 11 bases between. The CDR3: CASSQDQGLDTEAFF. The CDR3 coding sequence is TGCGCCAGCAGCCAAGATCAGGGGTTGGACACTGAAGCTTTCTTT.

This clonotype has a count of ten or more. The V call is TRBV19, the J call TRBJ1-5, with D possibly being TRBD1 (5 bases). Per germline, CDR1 LNHDA and CDR2 SQIVND (reference sequence). This CDR3 is built from 12 residues. V lost 7 bases and J lost 7, with 11 bases in between. The CDR3 region is CASTPGRQPQHF. The DNA for the CDR3 is TGTGCCAGTACCCCAGGGAGGCAGCCCCAGCATTTT.

A remark on this clonotype: A much larger clone lies a single base off, so this may be a read error. V usage is TRBV5-8 and J usage is TRBJ2-7; D remains ambiguous. Germline assignment: CDR1 SGHTS and CDR2 YDEGEE. This CDR3 is built from 13 residues. DNA of the CDR3: TGTGCCGGCAGCTTGGCGTTGAGAGCCGAGCAGTACTTC. Amino acid sequence: CAGSLALRAEQYF.

This clonotype was detected ten times or more. The chain couples TRBV4-1 to TRBJ1-1, with 10 bases that match TRBD1. CDR1 and CDR2 (germline): MGHRA, YSYEKL. The CDR3 is 16 residues long. V lost 1 base, J lost 2 bases, and 4 bases stayed unmatched. DNA for the CDR3: TGCGCCAGCAGCCAAGGACAGGGGGCGTCAAACACTGAAGCTTTCTTT. Translating gives CASSQGQGASNTEAFF.

This clonotype was detected many times. The chain has TRBV9 and TRBJ2-2; perhaps TRBD1 as D (6 bases). Trimming took 1 base from V and 6 from J, leaving 10 bases between them. CDR1 is SGDLS and CDR2 is YYNGEE in the germline V gene. The CDR3 runs 14 residues. CDR3 sequence (DNA): TGTGCCAGCAGCGTATACAGGGTGCCCGGGGAGCTGTTTTTT. Translation gives CASSVYRVPGELFF. The full variable domain, completed using reference TRBV9 and TRBJ2-2, is DSGVTQTPKHLITATGQRVTLRCSPRSGDLSVYWYQQSLDQGLQFLIQYYNGEERAKGNILERFSAQQFPDLHSELNLSSLELGDSALYFCASSVYRVPGELFFGEGSRLTVL.

This clonotype was picked up many times. The V and J genes are TRBV20-1 and TRBJ2-5, with TRBD2 identical over 9 bases. Germline trimming cut 6 bases from V and 5 bases from J; bases unmatched to any gene: 7. This CDR3 has 13 residues. Germline assignment: CDR1 DFQATT and CDR2 SNEGSKA (reference sequence). The CDR3: CSAMVAGVETQYF. CDR3 sequence (DNA): TGCAGTGCGATGGTAGCGGGAGTTGAGACCCAGTACTTC.